This is a list of T cell receptor beta chains from one sample in a study of shared clonotypes between healthy human individuals. Data came from immunoSEQ multiplex PCR; TCRdb stores just in-frame clones and leaves some out. The sample carries some 2,500,000 clones, roughly 90% recorded once. The specimen was naive CD4+ T cells from PBMCs. These receptor sequences come from a man younger than 35 in good health. Some clones in this sample may be carry-over from other donors' samples. The CDR3 runs from the conserved cysteine through the conserved F or W. Fields, in order: J gene, clone size, D gene, V gene, CDR3 DNA, CDR3 protein. The D gene is left open where the match is weak. Size tells how often a clone was seen (once, few, many) or the class of an expanded clone, and some rows leave it out.

TRBJ2-7 | - | - | TRBV28 | TGTGCCAGCAGTGGAGAATACGAGCAGTACTTC | CASSGEYEQYF
TRBJ1-2 | - | - | TRBV25-1 | TGTGCCAGCAGTGAAACTCGGTTGAACTATGGCTACACCTTC | CASSETRLNYGYTF
TRBJ1-1 | - | - | TRBV18 | TGTGCCAGCTCACCACCGTGGGGGAGGTTCACTGAAGCTTTCTTT | CASSPPWGRFTEAFF
TRBJ1-4 | - | - | TRBV5-1 | TGCGCCAGCAGCTCAGGACAACGAAATGAAAAACTGTTTTTT | CASSSGQRNEKLFF
TRBJ1-2 | - | TRBD1 | TRBV7-8 | TGTGCCAGCACCGTATCGACAGGGGGCAACTATGGCTACACCTTC | CASTVSTGGNYGYTF
TRBJ1-2 | - | - | TRBV12-2 | TGTGCAAGTCGCTTAGCGCAGAATGGCTACACCTTC | CASRLAQNGYTF
TRBJ2-7 | - | - | TRBV27 | TGTGCCAGCAGTTTGAAGTACTTC | CASSLKYF
TRBJ2-5 | - | - | TRBV2 | TGTGCCAGCCGCAACGTAGGGACCGGGGGAGGGACCCAGTACTTC | CASRNVGTGGGTQYF
TRBJ2-1 | - | TRBD2 | TRBV5-1 | TGCGCCAGCACTGTTCGGGAGGCTTCCTACAATGAGCAGTTCTTC | CASTVREASYNEQFF
TRBJ2-5 | - | - | TRBV28 | TGTGCCAGCAGTTCCAGGGACGCTACCAAAGAGACCCAGTACTTC | CASSSRDATKETQYF
TRBJ1-3 | - | - | TRBV21-1 | TGTGCCAGCAGATCCAGGGGCCCTTCTGCGCGGGGGCGCGGGAACACCATATATTTT | CASRSRGPSARGRGNTIYF
TRBJ2-4 | - | - | TRBV27 | TGTGCCAGCAGTTTACTCCGGGACGCCAAAAACATTCAGTACTTC | CASSLLRDAKNIQYF
TRBJ2-7 | few | TRBD2 | TRBV5-1 | TGCGCCAGCCATAAGGAGACTAGCGGCTACGAGCAGTACTTC | CASHKETSGYEQYF
TRBJ2-7 | - | - | TRBV7-9 | TGTGCCAGCAGCTCAGGTGGACAGACCTACGAGCAGTACTTC | CASSSGGQTYEQYF
TRBJ2-7 | - | TRBD2 | TRBV7-2 | TGTGCCAGCAGCCACCCCGGGGCGGGAGGGCCCGGCCTAAGCTACGAGCAGTACTTC | CASSHPGAGGPGLSYEQYF
TRBJ2-3 | - | - | TRBV19 | TGTGCCAGTAGACCCTGGCTAGCGAGCACAGATACGCAGTATTTT | CASRPWLASTDTQYF
TRBJ2-3 | - | - | TRBV9 | TGTGCCAGCAGCGTGGCCTACACAGATACGCAGTATTTT | CASSVAYTDTQYF
TRBJ2-2 | - | - | TRBV15 | TGTGCCACCAGCCCCCGACCATTTTCCGCCGGGGAGCTGTTTTTT | CATSPRPFSAGELFF
TRBJ2-1 | - | TRBD1 | TRBV28 | TGTGCCAGCAGTTTACCCAGACGACAGGGAAGGAATGAGCAGTTCTTC | CASSLPRRQGRNEQFF
TRBJ2-7 | few | - | TRBV7-9 | TGTGCCAGCAGCCGATGGATTACTACAGGCTCCTACGAGCAGTACTTC | CASSRWITTGSYEQYF
TRBJ2-4 | - | TRBD2 | TRBV9 | TGTGCCAGCAGCGGGGCCGGGACTAGCGGAATAGCCAAAAACATTCAGTACTTC | CASSGAGTSGIAKNIQYF
TRBJ2-1 | - | - | TRBV5-1 | TGCGCCAGCAGCAAAACTGTGTCCAGTACAGAACCCCAGTTCTTC | CASSKTVSSTEPQFF
TRBJ2-5 | - | TRBD1 | TRBV5-5 | TGTGCCAGCAGCTTGATGGGACAGGGGATTGAGACCCAGTACTTC | CASSLMGQGIETQYF
TRBJ1-2 | - | - | TRBV7-2 | TGTGCCAGCAGCTTACTCGGCCCCCTCTATGGCTACACCTTC | CASSLLGPLYGYTF
TRBJ1-1 | - | - | TRBV2 | TGTGCCAACCGAGGACAGAACACTGAAGCTTTCTTT | CANRGQNTEAFF
TRBJ2-7 | - | TRBD1 | TRBV25-1 | TGTGCCAGCACCCCATGGGGGACAGGGGGTAACGAGCAGTACTTC | CASTPWGTGGNEQYF
TRBJ2-1 | once | TRBD2 | TRBV19 | TGTGCCAGTAGGGGACTAGCGGGAGACGGTTACAATGAGCAGTTCTTC | CASRGLAGDGYNEQFF
TRBJ1-1 | - | TRBD1 | TRBV11-1 | TGTGCCAGCAGCCGTTTCGGGACAGGACTCATGAACGGTGAAGCTTTCTTT | CASSRFGTGLMNGEAFF
TRBJ1-1 | - | - | TRBV28 | TGTGCCAGCAGTTTGTGGGCCGGGCCTGAAGCTTTCTTT | CASSLWAGPEAFF
TRBJ2-7 | - | TRBD2 | TRBV5-1 | TGCGCCAGCAGCTTCCGGGCTAGCGGAACCTACGAGCAGTACTTC | CASSFRASGTYEQYF
TRBJ2-2 | - | - | TRBV6-4 | TGTGCCAGCAGTTCCGATCTTGGCGGGGAGCTGTTTTTT | CASSSDLGGELFF
TRBJ1-1 | - | - | TRBV7-9 | TGTGCCAGCAGCCCCCCCGGGCCGAACACTGAAGCTTTCTTT | CASSPPGPNTEAFF
TRBJ2-3 | - | TRBD2 | TRBV2 | TGTGCCAGCCTTAGTGGGACTAGCGTAAACACAGATACGCAGTATTTT | CASLSGTSVNTDTQYF
TRBJ2-1 | - | TRBD1 | TRBV14 | TGTGCCAGCAGCTCAATAGACAGGGGGATCAATAATGAGCAGTTCTTC | CASSSIDRGINNEQFF
TRBJ2-1 | once | - | TRBV28 | TGTGCCAGCAGTTTAGCTAACAATGAGCAGTTCTTC | CASSLANNEQFF